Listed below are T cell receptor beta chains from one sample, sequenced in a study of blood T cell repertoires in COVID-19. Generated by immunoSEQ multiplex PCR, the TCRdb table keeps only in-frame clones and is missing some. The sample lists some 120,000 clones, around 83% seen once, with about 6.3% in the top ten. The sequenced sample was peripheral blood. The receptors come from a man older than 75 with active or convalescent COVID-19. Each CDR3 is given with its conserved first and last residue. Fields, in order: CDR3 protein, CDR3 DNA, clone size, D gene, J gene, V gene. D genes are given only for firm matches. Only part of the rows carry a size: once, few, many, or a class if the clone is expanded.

CASSQETGRNQPQHF	TGCGCCAGCAGCCAAGAAACAGGGCGCAATCAGCCCCAGCATTTT	NA	NA	TRBJ1-5	TRBV4-3
CASRLQISGANVLTF	TGTGCCAGCAGGTTACAAATCTCTGGGGCCAACGTCCTGACTTTC	NA	NA	TRBJ2-6	TRBV6-6
CASSLRGTGGEQYF	TGTGCCAGCAGTTTGAGGGGTACAGGGGGCGAGCAGTACTTC	NA	TRBD1	TRBJ2-7	TRBV28
CASSITGSGQPQHF	TGTGCCAGTAGTATCACAGGGAGCGGTCAGCCCCAGCATTTT	NA	NA	TRBJ1-5	TRBV19
CASSLYSPPETQYF	TGTGCCAGCAGTTTATATAGCCCCCCAGAGACCCAGTACTTC	NA	NA	TRBJ2-5	TRBV28
CASSLGGGISTF	TGTGCCAGCAGCTTAGGGGGGGGTATAAGCACCTTC	NA	NA	TRBJ1-2	TRBV7-8
CASSSVYTEAFF	TGTGCCAGCAGTTCCGTGTACACTGAAGCTTTCTTT	NA	NA	TRBJ1-1	TRBV5-6
CSVDPDNGYTF	TGCAGCGTTGACCCGGACAATGGCTACACCTTC	NA	NA	TRBJ1-2	TRBV29-1
CASSEAGAWGYTF	TGTGCCAGCAGTGAAGCGGGGGCATGGGGCTACACCTTC	NA	NA	TRBJ1-2	TRBV2
CASSERTGGSGYTF	TGTGCCAGCAGTGAAAGGACAGGGGGGTCTGGCTACACCTTC	NA	TRBD1	TRBJ1-2	TRBV9
CASSLEVAGGYEQYF	TGTGCCAGCAGCTTAGAGGTAGCGGGGGGATACGAGCAGTACTTC	once	TRBD2	TRBJ2-7	TRBV7-6
CATSRARGESYEQYF	TGTGCCACCAGCAGAGCTCGCGGGGAGTCCTACGAGCAGTACTTC	NA	NA	TRBJ2-7	TRBV15
CASSSGTGVNEQYF	TGTGCCAGCAGTTCGGGGACAGGGGTCAACGAGCAGTACTTC	once	TRBD1	TRBJ2-7	TRBV6-5
CASSRDRPDQPQHF	TGTGCCAGCAGCAGGGACAGGCCCGATCAGCCCCAGCATTTT	NA	TRBD1	TRBJ1-5	TRBV5-8
CSVVIGLAHSKGTQYF	TGCAGCGTTGTTATCGGACTAGCGCACTCAAAAGGGACCCAGTACTTC	NA	TRBD2	TRBJ2-5	TRBV29-1
CASSHTRLQGSEKLFF	TGTGCCAGCAGCCATACCCGACTACAGGGCAGCGAAAAACTGTTTTTT	NA	NA	TRBJ1-4	TRBV3-1/TRBV3-2
CASSDGQTLNTEAFF	TGTGCCAGCAGTGACGGTCAGACACTGAACACTGAAGCTTTCTTT	NA	NA	TRBJ1-1	TRBV2
CASRPRVFDYGYTF	TGTGCCAGCAGACCGAGGGTTTTCGACTATGGCTACACCTTC	NA	NA	TRBJ1-2	TRBV28
CASTLTSGGYEQYF	TGTGCCAGCACACTAACTAGCGGGGGCTACGAGCAGTACTTC	NA	TRBD2	TRBJ2-7	TRBV2
CASSDAGQLGNQPQHF	TGCGCCAGCAGTGACGCAGGGCAACTGGGGAATCAGCCCCAGCATTTT	NA	NA	TRBJ1-5	TRBV10-2
CASSFSGAGYGYTF	TGTGCCAGCAGCTTCAGTGGGGCCGGCTATGGCTACACCTTC	NA	NA	TRBJ1-2	TRBV7-2
CASSRDSVRGYTF	TGTGCCAGCAGTAGGGACAGTGTGAGGGGCTACACCTTC	NA	TRBD1	TRBJ1-2	TRBV7-2
CASSLGRTVGSAETQYF	TGTGCCAGCAGCTTAGGGCGAACAGTCGGTTCAGCAGAGACCCAGTACTTC	once	NA	TRBJ2-5	TRBV7-6
CASSAALGQGATEAFF	TGTGCCAGCAGCGCAGCCTTAGGACAGGGGGCGACTGAAGCTTTCTTT	NA	TRBD1	TRBJ1-1	TRBV9
CAWSVDRSQYF	TGTGCCTGGAGTGTCGACAGATCGCAGTACTTC	NA	NA	TRBJ2-7	TRBV30
CASSPGTVSTDTQYF	TGTGCCAGCAGCCCGGGGACAGTCAGCACAGATACGCAGTATTTT	NA	TRBD1	TRBJ2-3	TRBV3-1/TRBV3-2
CSGSKPPRGFEQFF	TGCAGCGGCTCCAAACCCCCCAGGGGTTTTGAGCAGTTCTTC	NA	NA	TRBJ2-1	TRBV29-1
CASSINSLYGYTF	TGTGCCAGTAGTATTAACAGCCTCTATGGCTACACCTTC	NA	NA	TRBJ1-2	TRBV19
CASSSSGTTHNEQFF	TGTGCCAGCAGCTCCTCCGGGACTACCCACAATGAGCAGTTCTTC	NA	TRBD2	TRBJ2-1	TRBV7-3
CASSWPGSAGEAFF	TGTGCCAGCAGTTGGCCAGGCTCGGCAGGTGAAGCTTTCTTT	NA	NA	TRBJ1-1	TRBV28
CASSQDRDRGRNEQFF	TGCGCCAGCAGCCAAGATAGGGACAGGGGGAGGAATGAGCAGTTCTTC	NA	TRBD1	TRBJ2-1	TRBV4-3
CASSTQVAITEAFF	TGTGCCAGTAGTACTCAAGTGGCAATCACTGAAGCTTTCTTT	once	NA	TRBJ1-1	TRBV19
CASSIAQGMTEAFF	TGTGCCAGTAGTATAGCACAGGGGATGACTGAAGCTTTCTTT	few	TRBD1	TRBJ1-1	TRBV19
CASSPGGEAFF	TGTGCCAGCAGCCCCGGGGGTGAAGCTTTCTTT	NA	NA	TRBJ1-1	TRBV27
CASSLRPAQVFLNSPLHF	TGTGCCAGCAGCTTAAGACCCGCGCAGGTTTTCCTTAATTCACCCCTCCACTTT	few	NA	TRBJ1-6	TRBV7-2
CASSSRGTGELFF	TGTGCCAGCAGCTCTCGGGGCACCGGGGAGCTGTTTTTT	NA	NA	TRBJ2-2	TRBV7-2
CASGSGGVYEQYF	TGTGCTAGTGGGTCGGGGGGCGTATACGAGCAGTACTTC	NA	NA	TRBJ2-7	TRBV12-5
CASSGDWSSYEQYF	TGTGCCAGCAGTGGGGACTGGAGCTCCTACGAGCAGTACTTC	NA	NA	TRBJ2-7	TRBV9
CASSRTGTGGEKLFF	TGTGCCAGTAGCAGGACCGGGACAGGGGGAGAAAAACTGTTTTTT	NA	TRBD1	TRBJ1-4	TRBV19
CASRLQVSGANVLTF	TGTGCCAGCAGATTACAGGTCTCTGGGGCCAACGTCCTGACTTTC	NA	NA	TRBJ2-6	TRBV6-5
CASSLEGQLEAFF	TGTGCCAGCAGCTTGGAGGGACAGCTTGAAGCTTTCTTT	few	TRBD1	TRBJ1-1	TRBV5-5
CASSPAGGNTEAFF	TGTGCCAGCTCACCGGCCGGGGGGAACACTGAAGCTTTCTTT	NA	NA	TRBJ1-1	TRBV18
CASSLALAGYSNQPQHF	TGTGCCAGCAGCTTAGCGTTGGCAGGATATAGCAATCAGCCCCAGCATTTT	NA	NA	TRBJ1-5	TRBV7-8
CASSERVGQIAYEQYF	TGTGCCAGCAGTGAACGGGTGGGACAGATAGCCTACGAGCAGTACTTC	NA	TRBD1	TRBJ2-7	TRBV6-1
CASSLVLTGLATEQYF	TGCGCCAGCAGCTTGGTCCTTACGGGACTAGCGACCGAGCAGTACTTC	NA	TRBD2	TRBJ2-7	TRBV5-1
CASSEDAGYSPLHF	TGTGCCAGCAGTGAAGACGCAGGGTACTCACCCCTCCACTTT	NA	NA	TRBJ1-6	TRBV2
CASSSGGTGKQPQHF	TGTGCCAGCAGCTCAGGGGGGACAGGGAAGCAGCCCCAGCATTTT	NA	TRBD1	TRBJ1-5	TRBV7-6
CSVEYAEEGYTF	TGCAGCGTTGAGTATGCGGAGGAAGGCTACACCTTC	NA	NA	TRBJ1-2	TRBV29-1